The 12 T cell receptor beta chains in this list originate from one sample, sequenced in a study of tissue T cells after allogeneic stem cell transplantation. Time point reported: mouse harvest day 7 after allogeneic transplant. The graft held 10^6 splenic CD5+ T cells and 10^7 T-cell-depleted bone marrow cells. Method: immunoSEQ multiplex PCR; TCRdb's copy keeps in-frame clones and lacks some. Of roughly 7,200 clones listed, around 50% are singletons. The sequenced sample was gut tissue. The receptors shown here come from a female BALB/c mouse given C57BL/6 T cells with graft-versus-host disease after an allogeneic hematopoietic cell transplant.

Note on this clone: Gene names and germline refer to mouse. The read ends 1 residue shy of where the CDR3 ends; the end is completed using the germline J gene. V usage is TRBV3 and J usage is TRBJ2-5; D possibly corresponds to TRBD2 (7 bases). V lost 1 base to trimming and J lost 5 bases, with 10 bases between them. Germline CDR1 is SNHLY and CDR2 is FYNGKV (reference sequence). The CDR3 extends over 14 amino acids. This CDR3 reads CASSLVWGRDTQYF. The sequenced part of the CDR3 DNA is TGTGCCAGCAGCTTAGTCTGGGGGCGAGACACCCAGTAC.

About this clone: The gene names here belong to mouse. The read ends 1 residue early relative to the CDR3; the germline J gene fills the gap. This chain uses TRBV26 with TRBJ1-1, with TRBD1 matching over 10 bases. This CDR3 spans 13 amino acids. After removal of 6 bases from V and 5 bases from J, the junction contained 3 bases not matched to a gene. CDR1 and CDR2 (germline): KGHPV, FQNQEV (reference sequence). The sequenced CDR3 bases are TGTGCCAGCAGCCGGGACAGGGGAACAGAAGTCTTC. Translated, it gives CASSRDRGTEVF. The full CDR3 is CASSRDRGTEVFF. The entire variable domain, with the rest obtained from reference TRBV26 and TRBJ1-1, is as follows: NSKVIQTPRYLVKGQGQKAKMRCIPEKGHPVVFWYQQNKNNEFKFLINFQNQEVLQQIDMTEKRFSAECPSNSPCSLEIQSSEAGDSALYLCASSRDRGTEVFFGKGTRLTVV.

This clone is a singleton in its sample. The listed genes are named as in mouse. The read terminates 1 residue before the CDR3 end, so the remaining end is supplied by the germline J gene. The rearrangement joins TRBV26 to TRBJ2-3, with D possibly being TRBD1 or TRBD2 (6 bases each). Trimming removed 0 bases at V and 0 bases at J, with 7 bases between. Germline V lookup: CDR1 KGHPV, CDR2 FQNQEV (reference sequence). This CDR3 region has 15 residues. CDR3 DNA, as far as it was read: TGTGCCAGCAGTCTGTCAGGGGGGAGTGCAGAAACGCTGTAT. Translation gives CASSLSGGSAETLY. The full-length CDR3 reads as CASSLSGGSAETLYF.

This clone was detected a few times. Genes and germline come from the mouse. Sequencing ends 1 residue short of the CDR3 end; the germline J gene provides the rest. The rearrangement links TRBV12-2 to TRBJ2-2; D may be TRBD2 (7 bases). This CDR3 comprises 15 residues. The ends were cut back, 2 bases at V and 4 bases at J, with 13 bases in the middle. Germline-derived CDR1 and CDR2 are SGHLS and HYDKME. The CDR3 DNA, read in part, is TGTGCCAGCTCTCCGTGGGGGGCGGGCACCGGGCAGCTCTAC. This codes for CASSPWGAGTGQLY. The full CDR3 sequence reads CASSPWGAGTGQLYF.

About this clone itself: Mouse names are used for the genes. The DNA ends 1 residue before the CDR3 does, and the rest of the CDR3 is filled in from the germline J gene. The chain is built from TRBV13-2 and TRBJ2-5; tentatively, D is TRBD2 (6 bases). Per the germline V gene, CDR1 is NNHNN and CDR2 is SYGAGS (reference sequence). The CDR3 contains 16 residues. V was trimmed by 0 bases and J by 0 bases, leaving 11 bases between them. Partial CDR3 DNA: TGTGCCAGCGGTGATGGACTGGTTTTTAACCAAGACACCCAGTAC. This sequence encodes CASGDGLVFNQDTQY. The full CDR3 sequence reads CASGDGLVFNQDTQYF.

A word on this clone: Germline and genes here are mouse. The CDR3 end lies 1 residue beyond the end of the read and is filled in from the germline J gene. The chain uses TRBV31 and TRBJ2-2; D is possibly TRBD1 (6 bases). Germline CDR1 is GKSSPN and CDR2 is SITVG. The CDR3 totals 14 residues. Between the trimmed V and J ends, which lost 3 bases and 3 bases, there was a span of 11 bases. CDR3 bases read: TGTGCCTGGAGCTACAGGGAGGACACCGGGCAGCTCTAC. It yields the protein CAWSYREDTGQLY. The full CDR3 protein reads CAWSYREDTGQLYF. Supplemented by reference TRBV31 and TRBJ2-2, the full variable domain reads AQTIHQWPVAEIKAVGSPLSLGCTIKGKSSPNLYWYWQATGGTLQQLFYSITVGQVESVVQLNLSASRPKDDQFILSTEKLLLSHSGFYLCAWSYREDTGQLYFGEGSKLTVL.

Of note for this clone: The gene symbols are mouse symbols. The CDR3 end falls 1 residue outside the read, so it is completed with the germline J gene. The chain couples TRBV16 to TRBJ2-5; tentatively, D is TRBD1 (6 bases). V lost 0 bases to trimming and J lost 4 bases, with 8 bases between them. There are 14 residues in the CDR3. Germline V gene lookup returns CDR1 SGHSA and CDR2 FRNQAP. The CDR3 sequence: CASSLDGTKDTQYF. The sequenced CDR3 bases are TGTGCAAGCAGCTTAGACGGGACAAAAGACACCCAGTAC.

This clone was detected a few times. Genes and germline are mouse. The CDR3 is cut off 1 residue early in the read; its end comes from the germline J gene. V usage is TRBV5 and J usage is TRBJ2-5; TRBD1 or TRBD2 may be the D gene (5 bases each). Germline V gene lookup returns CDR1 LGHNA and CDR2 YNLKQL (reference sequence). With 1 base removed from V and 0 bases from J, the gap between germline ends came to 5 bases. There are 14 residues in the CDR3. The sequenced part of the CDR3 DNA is TGTGCCAGCAGCCAAGGGGGGAACCAAGACACCCAGTAC. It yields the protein CASSQGGNQDTQY. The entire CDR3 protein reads CASSQGGNQDTQYF.

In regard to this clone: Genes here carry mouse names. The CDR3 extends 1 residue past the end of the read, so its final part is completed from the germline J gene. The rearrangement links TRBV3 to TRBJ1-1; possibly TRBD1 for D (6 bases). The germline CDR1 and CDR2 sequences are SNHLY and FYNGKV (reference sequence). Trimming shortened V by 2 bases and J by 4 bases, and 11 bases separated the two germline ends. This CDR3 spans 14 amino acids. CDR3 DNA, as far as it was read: TGTGCCAGCAGCTTACGGGGGGCTGCCACAGAAGTCTTC. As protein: CASSLRGAATEVF. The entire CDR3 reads CASSLRGAATEVFF.

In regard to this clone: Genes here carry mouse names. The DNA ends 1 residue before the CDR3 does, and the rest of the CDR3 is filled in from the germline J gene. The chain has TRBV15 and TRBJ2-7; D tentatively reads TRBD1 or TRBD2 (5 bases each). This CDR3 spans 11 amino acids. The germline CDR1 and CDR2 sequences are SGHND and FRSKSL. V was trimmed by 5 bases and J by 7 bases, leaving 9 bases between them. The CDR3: CASSPGREQYF. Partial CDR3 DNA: TGTGCCAGCAGTCCGGGGCGAGAACAGTAC.

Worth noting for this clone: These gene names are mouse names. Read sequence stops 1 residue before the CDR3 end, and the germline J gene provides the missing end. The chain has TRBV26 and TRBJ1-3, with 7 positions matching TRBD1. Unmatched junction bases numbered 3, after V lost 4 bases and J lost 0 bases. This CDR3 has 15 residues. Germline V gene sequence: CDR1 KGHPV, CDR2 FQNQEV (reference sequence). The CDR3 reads CASSRDRTSGNTLYF. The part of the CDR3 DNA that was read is TGTGCCAGCAGTCGGGACAGAACTTCTGGAAATACGCTCTAT.

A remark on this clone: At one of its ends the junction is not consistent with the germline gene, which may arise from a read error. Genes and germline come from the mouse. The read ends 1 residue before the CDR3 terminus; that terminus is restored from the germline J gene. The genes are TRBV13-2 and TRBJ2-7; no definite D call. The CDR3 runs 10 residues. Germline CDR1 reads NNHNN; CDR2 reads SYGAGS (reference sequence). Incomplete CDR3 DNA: TGTGCCAGCAGTGAAGCTGAACAGTAC. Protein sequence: CASSEAEQY. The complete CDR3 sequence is CASSEAEQYF.